The sequence of this T cell receptor (beta chain) was determined in a study of blood T cell repertoires in COVID-19. Background on the study: The cDNA or gDNA used as material had been derived from T cells, B-cell-depleted T cells, or PBMCs.

Profiling relied on immunoSEQ multiplex PCR, and the TCRdb table lists in-frame clones only, not all of them. Of around 120,000 clones detected, 90% appear once; the ten largest clones hold 3.8%. V shed 2 bases and J shed 1 base, with 13 bases lying between them. This CDR3 is built from 16 residues. The germline gives CDR1 KGHSH, CDR2 LQKENI. Those enrolled in Seattle joined during active infection and were followed longitudinally afterward. The V and J genes are TRBV18 and TRBJ2-3; D is possibly TRBD1 (6 bases). Material: peripheral blood. The origin of this receptor is a woman aged 55 to 70 with COVID-19, enrolled during active disease. The CDR3 reads CASSPTLGGGTDTQYF. In DNA form, the CDR3 reads TGTGCCAGCTCACCAACTTTAGGGGGAGGCACAGATACGCAGTATTTT.